This is a list of T cell receptor beta chains from one sample in a study of T-cell memory formation after mild COVID-19. TCRdb re-called the 5' RACE reads with MiXCR, one entry per CDR3 protein. The sample lists under 300,000 distinct CDR3 sequences, less than 20% occurring once. The sequenced sample consisted of PBMCs or a T cell subset sorted from them (not recorded which). The receptor source for this set is a man between 18 and 35 years old who had mild COVID-19 (a few samples of this study predate the infection). Cell type and time point are not known. Both conserved end residues are part of each CDR3. A D gene is named only where the DNA matches it firmly. Where a row states a size, it is once, few, many or the class of an expanded clone; other rows omit it.

TRBJ2-5 | NA | TRBV11-2 | NA | TGTGCCAGCAGCTTACCACTCTCCCAAGAGACCCAGTACTTC | CASSLPLSQETQYF
TRBJ2-5 | NA | TRBV20-1 | TRBD2 | TGCAGTGCTAGAGCCGTTCCTAGCGGGTCTCGGGAGACCCAGTACTTC | CSARAVPSGSRETQYF
TRBJ1-4 | few | TRBV20-1 | NA | TGCAGTGCCGATCATGGGGGGGACGAAAAACTGTTTTTT | CSADHGGDEKLFF
TRBJ1-2 | few | TRBV5-1 | TRBD1 | TGCGCCAGCAGCACGGACACCGGGACAGGGAACTATGGCTACACCTTC | CASSTDTGTGNYGYTF
TRBJ1-2 | NA | TRBV7-6 | TRBD1 | TGTGCCAGCAGAGCGACCGGGACAGGGGACGGCTACACCTTC | CASRATGTGDGYTF
TRBJ1-1 | few | TRBV12-3/TRBV12-4 | NA | TGTGCCAGCAGTTACCTCCAAGCTTTCTTT | CASSYLQAFF
TRBJ2-5 | few | TRBV5-4 | NA | TGTGCCAGCAGCTTGGGAGGGCGCGAGGAGACCCAGTACTTC | CASSLGGREETQYF
TRBJ2-5 | many | TRBV12-3/TRBV12-4 | NA | TGTGCCAGCAGTCCGCGGACGCGGGAGACCCAGTACTTC | CASSPRTRETQYF
TRBJ2-3 | NA | TRBV5-1 | TRBD1 | TGCGCCAGCAGCTTGGCAGGGACAGGGGGCGTAGATACGCAGTATTTT | CASSLAGTGGVDTQYF
TRBJ1-2 | NA | TRBV6-5 | NA | TGTGCCAGCAGGAACGGAGCTGTGAGCCGACCATATGGCTACACCTTC | CASRNGAVSRPYGYTF
TRBJ2-7 | few | TRBV25-1 | TRBD1 | TGTGCCAGCAGCGATCAGGGGGCTACCTACGAGCAGTACTTC | CASSDQGATYEQYF
TRBJ1-2 | few | TRBV12-3/TRBV12-4 | TRBD1 | TGTGCCAGCACCCGGACAGGCTATGGCTACACCTTC | CASTRTGYGYTF
TRBJ1-4 | NA | TRBV3-1 | TRBD1 | TGTGCCAGCAGCCTCGGACAGGGCCTTAATGAAAAACTGTTTTTT | CASSLGQGLNEKLFF
TRBJ2-2 | NA | TRBV16 | NA | TGTGCCAGCAGCCAAAGGAGGGACGGGGAGCTGTTTTTT | CASSQRRDGELFF
TRBJ2-1 | NA | TRBV7-3 | NA | TGTGCCAGCAGCCCCCAACCCGGCCTCTACAATGAGCAGTTCTTC | CASSPQPGLYNEQFF
TRBJ1-1 | few | TRBV27 | TRBD1 | TGTGCCAGCAGTTTATTGGACAGGGAGGGTGCTGAAGCTTTCTTT | CASSLLDREGAEAFF
TRBJ2-2 | few | TRBV7-9 | NA | TGTGCCAGCAGCTTACGTCCGGGGGGCGGCACCGGGGAGCTGTTTTTT | CASSLRPGGGTGELFF
TRBJ2-3 | NA | TRBV5-6 | TRBD1 | TGTGCCAGCAGCTTGGGGACAGGGCGTAGCACAGATACGCAGTATTTT | CASSLGTGRSTDTQYF
TRBJ2-3 | NA | TRBV28 | NA | TGTGCCAGCAGTTTTTTGGTGGGAGGCACAGATACGCAGTATTTT | CASSFLVGGTDTQYF
TRBJ2-5 | few | TRBV10-3 | NA | TGTGCCACGGCCCAGGGTTTCCAAGAGACCCAGTACTTC | CATAQGFQETQYF
TRBJ2-1 | many | TRBV6-2/TRBV6-3 | NA | TGTGCCAGCAGTTACCAGGAAGAGCAGTTCTTC | CASSYQEEQFF
TRBJ1-4 | NA | TRBV30 | NA | TGTGCCTGGAGTAACGGCCAGCCTAATGAAAAACTGTTTTTT | CAWSNGQPNEKLFF
TRBJ1-5 | NA | TRBV27 | NA | TGTGCCAGCAGTCGACTCCAGTGGGAGCCCCAGCATTTT | CASSRLQWEPQHF
TRBJ1-4 | NA | TRBV7-9 | NA | TGTGCCAGCAGCTTTGCGGAGGCTAATGAAAAACTGTTTTTT | CASSFAEANEKLFF
TRBJ2-3 | NA | TRBV20-1 | NA | TGCAGTGCTAGAGATCACAGGGTGTCCTGGCTAGATACGCAGTATTTT | CSARDHRVSWLDTQYF
TRBJ2-3 | few | TRBV20-1 | NA | TGCAGTGCTAGAGATTTACTCCGGGATTCCACAGATACGCAGTATTTT | CSARDLLRDSTDTQYF
TRBJ1-4 | NA | TRBV7-2 | TRBD1 | TGTGCCAGCAGCTCCGGGACAGGGAGCCTTGAAAAACTGTTTTTT | CASSSGTGSLEKLFF
TRBJ1-3 | NA | TRBV25-1 | NA | TGTGCCAGCAGTGAATCGGCGTGGAAGGGGCGCGGAAACACCATATATTTT | CASSESAWKGRGNTIYF
TRBJ2-2 | NA | TRBV2 | TRBD2 | TGTGCCAGCAGTGTAGTAGCGGGGATCGGGGAGCTGTTTTTT | CASSVVAGIGELFF
TRBJ2-5 | NA | TRBV6-5 | TRBD2 | TGTGCCAGCAGTTACTCGACTAGCGGGGGACAAGAGACCCAGTACTTC | CASSYSTSGGQETQYF
TRBJ1-5 | few | TRBV6-2/TRBV6-3 | NA | TGTGCCAGCAGTTACGGCCCCGCGGGGGCGAATCAGCCCCAGCATTTT | CASSYGPAGANQPQHF
TRBJ1-2 | NA | TRBV6-4 | NA | TGTGCCAGCAGTGACTTTCCGGGGGCGGATGGCTACACCTTC | CASSDFPGADGYTF
TRBJ2-2 | NA | TRBV20-1 | NA | TGCAGTGCTAGAGCCCACCGTTTGGGCGGGGAGCTGTTTTTT | CSARAHRLGGELFF
TRBJ1-2 | few | TRBV3-1 | TRBD1 | TGTGCCAGCAGCCAGAGGGACAGTAGACCCTACACCTTC | CASSQRDSRPYTF
TRBJ2-2 | few | TRBV28 | NA | TGTGCCAGCAGTTCTCCGGGACATAGACCCGGGGAGCTGTTTTTT | CASSSPGHRPGELFF
TRBJ2-3 | NA | TRBV12-3/TRBV12-4 | TRBD2 | TGTGCCAGCAGCAAAAACCCGGGGGGAGCAGATACGCAGTATTTT | CASSKNPGGADTQYF
TRBJ2-3 | NA | TRBV11-3 | TRBD1 | TGTGCCAGCAGCCGGGACAGGGTAGAGGGGACGCAGTATTTT | CASSRDRVEGTQYF
TRBJ2-1 | few | TRBV28 | TRBD1 | TGTGCCAGCGGGACAGGGGGCTCCTACAATGAGCAGTTCTTC | CASGTGGSYNEQFF
TRBJ2-3 | few | TRBV20-1 | TRBD2 | TGCAGTGCTAGAGATAGGCTAGCGGGGGGGTATGCAGATACGCAGTATTTT | CSARDRLAGGYADTQYF
TRBJ2-1 | few | TRBV20-1 | TRBD2 | TGCAGTGCTAGTAGGCCGGGACTAGCGGGGGCCGGCTCCTACAATGAGCAGTTCTTC | CSASRPGLAGAGSYNEQFF
TRBJ2-2 | few | TRBV4-3 | NA | TGCGCCAGCAGCCAAGCAGCGAGGAACACCGGGGAGCTGTTTTTT | CASSQAARNTGELFF
TRBJ2-7 | NA | TRBV25-1 | NA | TGTGCCAGCAGTGACAGGGAACGGGACGAGCAGTACTTC | CASSDRERDEQYF
TRBJ1-1 | NA | TRBV4-3 | TRBD1 | TGCGCCAGCAGCCCCTGGACAGGGGCCCCTGAAGCTTTCTTT | CASSPWTGAPEAFF
TRBJ2-1 | few | TRBV4-3 | TRBD1 | TGCGCCAGCAGCCAGTGGGACAGGAACTACAATGAGCAGTTCTTC | CASSQWDRNYNEQFF
TRBJ2-1 | few | TRBV5-1 | NA | TGCGCCAGCAGCTGGAGTGGGAGCACCTACAATGAGCAGTTCTTC | CASSWSGSTYNEQFF
TRBJ2-6 | few | TRBV10-3 | NA | TGTGCCATAAGGCAAACGAGCTCTGGGGCCAACGTCCTGACTTTC | CAIRQTSSGANVLTF
TRBJ2-7 | few | TRBV12-5 | NA | TGTGCTAGTGGGGTCACGGTCGAGCAGTACTTC | CASGVTVEQYF
TRBJ1-3 | NA | TRBV5-1 | NA | TGCGCCAGCAGCTTGGGTTCCCAGGGGAGCAACACCATATATTTT | CASSLGSQGSNTIYF
TRBJ1-4 | NA | TRBV6-5 | NA | TGTGCCAGCAGTTATACGGCAGGAGCGGCGTTGGGTGAAAAACTGTTTTTT | CASSYTAGAALGEKLFF
TRBJ2-3 | few | TRBV12-3/TRBV12-4 | TRBD1 | TGTGCCAGCCAGGGGGCGAGGGGGTGGAGAGATACGCAGTATTTT | CASQGARGWRDTQYF
TRBJ1-1 | few | TRBV7-8 | TRBD1 | TGTGCCAGCAGTCAGCCGGGACAGGGGGCGCGGCGGCTTGGGGCTTTCTTT | CASSQPGQGARRLGAFF
TRBJ2-1 | NA | TRBV6-1 | NA | TGTGCCAGCAGTGGGGGGGGGGCAGGGAACAATGAGCAGTTCTTC | CASSGGGAGNNEQFF
TRBJ2-4 | NA | TRBV6-2/TRBV6-3 | NA | TGTGCCAGCAGTTACCCCTCGCAGAAGCAGTACTTC | CASSYPSQKQYF
TRBJ1-4 | many | TRBV5-5 | NA | TGTGCCAGCAGTGCAGGGAGGCAGAATGAAAAACTGTTTTTT | CASSAGRQNEKLFF
TRBJ2-3 | few | TRBV5-5 | TRBD1 | TGTGCCAGCAGCTGGGGGACAGGGGTTTTCGCAGATACGCAGTATTTT | CASSWGTGVFADTQYF
TRBJ1-1 | NA | TRBV5-4 | NA | TGTGCGCTGGGGGGGAACACTGAAGCTTTCTTT | CALGGNTEAFF